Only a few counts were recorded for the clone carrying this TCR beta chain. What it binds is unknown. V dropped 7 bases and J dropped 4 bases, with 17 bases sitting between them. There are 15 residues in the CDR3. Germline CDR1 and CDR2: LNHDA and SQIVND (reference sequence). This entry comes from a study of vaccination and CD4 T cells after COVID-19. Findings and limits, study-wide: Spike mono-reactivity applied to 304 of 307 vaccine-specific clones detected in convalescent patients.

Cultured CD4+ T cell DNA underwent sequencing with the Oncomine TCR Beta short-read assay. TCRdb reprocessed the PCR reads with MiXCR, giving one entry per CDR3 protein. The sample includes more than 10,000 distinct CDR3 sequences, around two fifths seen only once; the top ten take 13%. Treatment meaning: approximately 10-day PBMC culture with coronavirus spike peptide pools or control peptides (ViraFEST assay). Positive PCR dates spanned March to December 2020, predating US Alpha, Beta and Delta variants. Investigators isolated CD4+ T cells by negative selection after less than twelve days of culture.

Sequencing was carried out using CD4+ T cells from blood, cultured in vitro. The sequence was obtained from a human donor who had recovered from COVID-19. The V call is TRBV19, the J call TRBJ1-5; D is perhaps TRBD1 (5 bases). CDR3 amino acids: CASTPQGFGNQPQHF. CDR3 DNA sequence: TGTGCCAGTACACCGCAGGGATTTGGGAATCAGCCCCAGCATTTT.